This T cell receptor (beta chain) was observed in a study of T cell repertoires in cytomegalovirus infection. About the research overall: Carrying CMV and the relevant HLA type showed in public TCR beta signatures.

MiXCR was run by TCRdb on the reads, yielding one entry per CDR3 protein. The profile shows about 890,000 distinct CDR3 sequences, roughly 30% of them singletons. V gave up 0 bases and J gave up 2 bases; unmatched junction bases: 5. The CDR3 has 17 residues. Looked up from germline, CDR1 is ENHRY and CDR2 is SYGVKD. General study points: Predominance within the ex vivo response was attributable to HLA-C-restricted CMV-specific TCR beta clonotypes.

This clonotype was detected a few times. Its specificity is unknown. The chain links TRBV10-3 to TRBJ2-3, with TRBD2 matching 10 bases. The source of this sequence is a human donor in good health (CMV status not recorded). Some clones in this sample may be carry-over from other donors' samples. The sequencing used cultured CD8+ T cells from PBMCs, collected from culture after CMV antigen stimulation. CDR3 residues: CAISESGSGGVTDTQYF. As DNA, the CDR3 is TGTGCCATCAGTGAGTCGGGAAGCGGGGGGGTCACAGATACGCAGTATTTT.